These 30 T cell receptor beta chains were all obtained from the same sample, sequenced in a study of naive and memory T cell subsets. An equimolar mix of two oligonucleotides served as the beta constant-region primer for TRBC1 and TRBC2. TCRdb processed the UMI-ligation and nested PCR reads anew with MiXCR; each CDR3 protein has one entry. The sample has approximately 21,000 distinct CDR3 sequences, approximately 10% seen once; the top ten hold 15% to 20%. Sequenced sample: central memory CD8+ T cells from blood. Receptor source: a human donor in good health.

This clonotype was counted ten times or more. The chain recombines TRBV25-1 with TRBJ2-7, with unresolved D. Germline V gene sequence: CDR1 MGHDK, CDR2 SYGVNS. The CDR3 is made up of 13 amino acids. The V end lost 6 bases, the J end lost 1 base, and 10 bases lay between the germline ends. The CDR3 DNA is TGTGCCAGCAGCGGTCCAGGTTCCTACGAGCAGTACTTC. It specifies CASSGPGSYEQYF.

Within the sample, this clonotype is medium-sized. The rearrangement uses TRBV7-9 and TRBJ2-1, with TRBD2 matching 10 bases. V gave up 2 bases and J gave up 10 bases; unmatched junction bases: 11. Germline-derived CDR1 and CDR2 are SEHNR and FQNEAQ (reference sequence). This CDR3 contains 16 residues. This chain's CDR3 is CASSLIGTSDKREQFF. The CDR3 DNA is TGTGCCAGCAGCTTAATTGGGACTAGCGACAAGAGGGAGCAGTTCTTC. The complete variable domain, with remaining parts taken from reference TRBV7-9 and TRBJ2-1, reads DTGVSQNPRHKITKRGQNVTFRCDPISEHNRLYWYRQTLGQGPEFLTYFQNEAQLEKSRLLSDRFSAERPKGSFSTLEIQRTEQGDSAMYLCASSLIGTSDKREQFFGPGTRLTVL.

This clonotype was counted many times. In DNA, the CDR3 is TGCGCCAGCAGAAATTTCGGAAGCACCGGGGAGCTGTTTTTT. It specifies CASRNFGSTGELFF. V and J are TRBV10-2 and TRBJ2-2; D call uncertain. CDR1 WSHSY and CDR2 SAAADI come from the germline V gene. V lost 6 bases, J lost 4 bases, and 12 bases lay in between. The CDR3 contains 14 residues.

In its sample, this clonotype was seen many times. The rearrangement joins TRBV5-1 to TRBJ1-5; no reliable D call. Germline CDR1 SGHRS, CDR2 YFSETQ. With 5 bases removed from V and 5 bases from J, the gap between germline ends came to 11 bases. The CDR3 is made up of 13 amino acids. The CDR3 coding sequence is TGCGCCAGCAGGAGTACAGTCGATCAGCCCCAGCATTTT. It encodes CASRSTVDQPQHF.

This clonotype was counted at least ten times. The rearrangement uses TRBV2 and TRBJ2-6; the D is unclear. Trimming stripped 3 bases from V and 0 bases from J, with 9 bases between. This CDR3 spans 16 amino acids. The germline V gene has CDR1 SNHLY and CDR2 FYNNEI. The CDR3 DNA is TGTGCCAGCAGTGATGCCACCCGCTCTGGGGCCAACGTCCTGACTTTC. Translated, it gives CASSDATRSGANVLTF.

V usage is TRBV7-8 and J usage is TRBJ2-7; D remains unclear. V shed 2 bases and J shed 0 bases, with 11 bases lying between them. The CDR3 has 15 residues. Germline CDR1 SGHVS, CDR2 FQNEAQ. CDR3 nucleotide sequence: TGTGCCAGCAGCTTAATTGACCTCAACTCCTACGAGCAGTACTTC. This sequence encodes CASSLIDLNSYEQYF.

The chain couples TRBV5-6 to TRBJ1-5, with 7 bases matching TRBD1. V lost 5 bases to trimming and J lost 0 bases; unmatched junction nucleotides: 8. Germline CDR1 reads SGHDT; CDR2 reads YYEEEE. The CDR3 is 16 residues long. CDR3 DNA: TGTGCCAGCAGACTCCACCGGGACAGTAGCAATCAGCCCCAGCATTTT. This codes for CASRLHRDSSNQPQHF. Full variable domain (rest looked up from reference TRBV5-6 and TRBJ1-5): DAGVTQSPTHLIKTRGQQVTLRCSPKSGHDTVSWYQQALGQGPQFIFQYYEEEERQRGNFPDRFSGHQFPNYSSELNVNALLLGDSALYLCASRLHRDSSNQPQHFGDGTRLSIL.

The table lists this clonotype with many counts. The chain links TRBV7-9 to TRBJ2-3; D is uncertain. This CDR3 region has 14 residues. Per the germline V gene, CDR1 is SEHNR and CDR2 is FQNEAQ (reference sequence). Trimming took off 1 base at V and 5 bases at J, with 10 bases between the two ends. The CDR3 coding sequence is TGTGCCAGCAGCTTAGAGACATGGCGAGATACGCAGTATTTT. It encodes CASSLETWRDTQYF. Combining the CDR3 with reference TRBV7-9 and TRBJ2-3 gives the whole variable domain DTGVSQNPRHKITKRGQNVTFRCDPISEHNRLYWYRQTLGQGPEFLTYFQNEAQLEKSRLLSDRFSAERPKGSFSTLEIQRTEQGDSAMYLCASSLETWRDTQYFGPGTRLTVL.

The chain is built from TRBV20-1 and TRBJ2-7; 7 bases fit TRBD2. CDR3 size: 18 residues. J was trimmed by 6 bases and V by 0 bases; bases with no gene match: 20. Germline-derived CDR1 and CDR2 are DFQATT and SNEGSKA (reference sequence). The CDR3 spells CSARDYIGRLARISEQYF. CDR3 bases: TGCAGTGCTAGAGATTACATCGGGAGACTAGCTCGAATAAGCGAGCAGTACTTC.

This clonotype was counted only a few times. The chain combines TRBV11-2 with TRBJ2-5; maybe TRBD2 (6 bases). Germline V CDR1 and CDR2: SGHAT, FQNNGV. Trimming removed 1 base at V and 0 bases at J, with 18 bases between. This CDR3 spans 18 amino acids. DNA for the CDR3: TGTGCCAGCAGCTTAGCCAGCTCGGGGGAGCCGTACCAAGAGACCCAGTACTTC. Residues: CASSLASSGEPYQETQYF.

In its sample, this clonotype was seen many times. The rearrangement links TRBV7-8 to TRBJ1-1, with unresolved D. V was trimmed by 1 base and J by 7 bases, leaving 19 bases between them. CDR3 length equals 16 residues. From germline, CDR1 is SGHVS and CDR2 FQNEAQ. The CDR3 DNA reads as TGTGCCAGCAGCTTAGGCCGTTTCCCGGCCTTCGATGAAGCTTTCTTT. It codes for CASSLGRFPAFDEAFF. Together with reference TRBV7-8 and TRBJ1-1, the CDR3 gives the full variable domain: GAGVSQSPRYKVAKRGQDVALRCDPISGHVSLFWYQQALGQGPEFLTYFQNEAQLDKSGLPSDRFFAERPEGSVSTLKIQRTQQEDSAVYLCASSLGRFPAFDEAFFGQGTRLTVV.

This clonotype was observed a handful of times. J is TRBJ2-1 and V is TRBV4-3; D might be TRBD1 (6 bases). This CDR3 comprises 16 residues. CDR1 is LGHNA, CDR2 YSLEER, per germline. V lost 0 bases, J lost 3 bases, and 12 bases lay in between. CDR3 in DNA: TGCGCCAGCAGCCAAGATGAGGGGGATGACTACAATGAGCAGTTCTTC. It is translated as CASSQDEGDDYNEQFF.

This clonotype was picked up many times. The chain couples TRBV20-1 to TRBJ2-7, with a weak D call TRBD2 (5 bases). The V gene lost 6 bases and the J gene lost 2 bases, with 20 bases spanning the gap. The CDR3 spans 15 residues. Germline V gives CDR1 DFQATT, CDR2 SNEGSKA (reference sequence). This chain's CDR3 is CSAHIWVSGTYEQYF. CDR3 DNA: TGCAGTGCCCATATCTGGGTCTCGGGGACCTACGAGCAGTACTTC.

The rearrangement links TRBV7-9 to TRBJ2-3, with TRBD1 as a possible D gene (5 bases). V gave up 3 bases and J gave up 5 bases, with 15 bases separating them. CDR1 SEHNR and CDR2 FQNEAQ come from the germline V gene (reference sequence). The CDR3 covers 15 residues. CDR3 amino acids: CASSFQGASQDTQYF. The CDR3, as DNA: TGTGCCAGCAGCTTCCAAGGGGCATCCCAAGATACGCAGTATTTT.

As regards this clonotype: With a much larger clone just one base away, this may be a read error. This chain joins TRBV27 and TRBJ2-1, with 10 bases matching TRBD1. The CDR3 contains 13 residues. Trimming cost V 5 bases and J 6 bases; bases outside gene matches: 1. The germline V gene encodes CDR1 MNHEY and CDR2 SMNVEV (reference sequence). DNA of the CDR3: TGTGCCAGCAGTCGGACAGGGGGCAATGAGCAGTTCTTC. This sequence encodes CASSRTGGNEQFF.

This clonotype appeared a few times. DNA of the CDR3: TGTGCCAGCTCACCACGTTTTCCTAGCGGAACCAACACCGGGGAGCTGTTTTTT. Protein product: CASSPRFPSGTNTGELFF. The chain uses TRBV18 and TRBJ2-2; 7 bases agree with TRBD2. CDR3 size: 18 residues. Germline CDR1 KGHSH, CDR2 LQKENI. The V segment lost 1 base and the J segment 2 bases; nucleotides outside the gene matches: 10. The whole variable domain, remainder taken from reference TRBV18 and TRBJ2-2, is NAGVMQNPRHLVRRRGQEARLRCSPMKGHSHVYWYRQLPEEGLKFMVYLQKENIIDESGMPKERFSAEFPKEGPSILRIQQVVRGDSAAYFCASSPRFPSGTNTGELFFGEGSRLTVL.

The table lists this clonotype with a few counts. V is TRBV27 and J is TRBJ2-7; D unresolved. Trimming removed 8 bases at V and 3 bases at J, with 11 bases between. The CDR3 consists of 12 residues. CDR1 and CDR2 from the germline V gene are MNHEY and SMNVEV (reference sequence). CDR3 residues: CASGRTSYEQYF. The CDR3 DNA reads as TGTGCCAGCGGTCGGACCAGCTACGAGCAGTACTTC.

This clonotype turned up a few times. The chain carries TRBV27 and TRBJ2-1; maybe TRBD1 (5 bases). The CDR3 loop spans 16 amino acids. Trimming removed 6 bases from V and 4 bases from J, with 19 bases in between. Germline-derived CDR1 and CDR2 are MNHEY and SMNVEV (reference sequence). The CDR3 nucleotides are TGTGCCAGCAGGGATACAGGCGGCCCAAGATACAATGAGCAGTTCTTC. Amino acid sequence: CASRDTGGPRYNEQFF.

This clonotype was recorded at least ten times. The chain combines TRBV20-1 with TRBJ2-7; TRBD2 agrees at 13 bases. CDR1 is DFQATT and CDR2 is SNEGSKA in the germline V gene (reference sequence). This CDR3 has 17 residues. V lost 5 bases and J lost 1; bases outside the gene matches: 11. In DNA form, the CDR3 reads TGCAGTGCTCCGCGGGGGACTAGCGGGGAGAATTCCTACGAGCAGTACTTC. It is translated as CSAPRGTSGENSYEQYF.

This clonotype was detected only a few times. The V gene is TRBV5-1, the J gene TRBJ2-3; TRBD2 matches 11 bases. Per the germline V gene, CDR1 is SGHRS and CDR2 is YFSETQ. Trimming cost V 0 bases and J 6 bases; bases outside gene matches: 3. CDR3 length: 15 amino acids. The CDR3 region has the DNA TGCGCCAGCAGCTTGGATTTAGCGGGAGGGGATACGCAGTATTTT. This gives the protein CASSLDLAGGDTQYF.

The chain joins TRBV5-4 to TRBJ1-2; D is possibly TRBD1 (6 bases). Germline V gene lookup returns CDR1 SGHNT and CDR2 YYREEE (reference sequence). Trimming took 0 bases from V and 1 from J, leaving 10 bases between them. This CDR3 has 15 residues. The CDR3 is CASSLGRGINYGYTF. The CDR3 bases are TGTGCCAGCAGCTTGGGCAGGGGAATTAACTATGGCTACACCTTC.

This clonotype was recorded a few times. V usage is TRBV29-1 and J usage is TRBJ1-1, with no clear D. Germline V lookup: CDR1 SQVTM, CDR2 ANQGSEA. The V end lost 7 bases, the J end lost 2 bases, and 11 bases lay between the germline ends. This CDR3 comprises 12 residues. The DNA for the CDR3 is TGCAGCGGCCACAGATTCAACACTGAAGCTTTCTTT. Protein: CSGHRFNTEAFF.

In this sample, this clonotype turned up a few times. This sequence joins TRBV30 and TRBJ2-7; D possibly corresponds to TRBD2 (5 bases). The CDR3 contains 15 residues. V lost 1 base to trimming and J lost 1 base, with 14 bases between them. Germline CDR1 reads GTSNPN; CDR2 reads SVGIG (reference sequence). This CDR3 is CAWSGGPPYSYEQYF. In DNA, the CDR3 is TGTGCCTGGAGTGGAGGGCCACCTTATTCCTACGAGCAGTACTTC.

This clonotype has a handful of counts. The chain employs TRBV12-3 or TRBV12-4 and TRBJ2-7, with D unclear. V lost 6 bases and J 6 bases, leaving 12 bases between the germline ends. The CDR3 loop spans 12 amino acids. CDR3 residues: CASSPAPGEQYF. The DNA of the CDR3 is TGTGCCAGCAGCCCGGCCCCAGGCGAGCAGTACTTC.

Turning to this clonotype: Sequence at one end of the junction differs from germline and may be a read error. The rearrangement links TRBV6-2 or TRBV6-3 to TRBJ1-5; D gene unclear. Per germline, CDR1 MNHEY and CDR2 SVGEGT. CDR3 size: 13 residues. This chain's CDR3 is CARSYKGRKPQHF. The CDR3 DNA reads TGTGCCAGAAGTTACAAGGGCCGAAAGCCCCAGCATTTT.

This clonotype appeared a few times. The chain has TRBV6-1 and TRBJ1-5; D is perhaps TRBD1 (5 bases). Germline V gene lookup returns CDR1 MNHNS and CDR2 SASEGT. V lost 7 bases, J lost 8 bases, and 21 bases lay in between. The CDR3 totals 15 residues. The DNA for the CDR3 is TGTGCCAGCATTGCAGGGCCCTTGACGGCGGAGCCCCAGCATTTT. As protein: CASIAGPLTAEPQHF.

CDR3 region: CASSLGGPNTEAFF. The CDR3 nucleotides read TGCGCCAGCAGCTTGGGGGGCCCGAACACTGAAGCTTTCTTT. The V call is TRBV5-1, the J call TRBJ1-1; D perhaps matches TRBD1 (5 bases). The V end lost 0 bases, the J end lost 1 base, and 7 bases lay between the germline ends. The CDR3 loop spans 14 amino acids. Germline CDR1 is SGHRS and CDR2 is YFSETQ.

V and J are TRBV27 and TRBJ1-1, with TRBD1 as a possible D gene (5 bases). V lost 5 bases, J lost 7 bases, and 17 bases lay in between. The germline CDR1 and CDR2 sequences are MNHEY and SMNVEV (reference sequence). This CDR3 has 14 amino acids. The CDR3 sequence is CASSPGPRVREAFF. The CDR3 region has the DNA TGTGCCAGCAGTCCGGGGCCCAGGGTTCGTGAAGCTTTCTTT.

This clonotype was detected a few times. The J gene is TRBJ2-7, the V gene TRBV28, with D perhaps TRBD1 or TRBD2 (5 bases each). Germline V gene data show CDR1 as MDHEN and CDR2 as SYDVKM. The V end was cut by 8 bases, the J end by 0 bases, with 14 bases between. The CDR3 sequence is 14 residues long. The CDR3 DNA sequence: TGTGCCAGCCTAGGGGAGCTGAACTCCTACGAGCAGTACTTC. Translation: CASLGELNSYEQYF.

This clonotype was observed a few times. This rearrangement joins TRBV4-3 to TRBJ2-1; 8 bases map to TRBD2. The trim removed 1 base at V and 9 bases at J, leaving 17 bases unmatched. From germline, CDR1 is LGHNA and CDR2 YSLEER. The CDR3 covers 18 residues. The CDR3 DNA follows: TGCGCCAGCAGCCAAGCGGTAGGGACCGGGACTAGTTTGGCTGAGCAGTTCTTC. Protein: CASSQAVGTGTSLAEQFF.